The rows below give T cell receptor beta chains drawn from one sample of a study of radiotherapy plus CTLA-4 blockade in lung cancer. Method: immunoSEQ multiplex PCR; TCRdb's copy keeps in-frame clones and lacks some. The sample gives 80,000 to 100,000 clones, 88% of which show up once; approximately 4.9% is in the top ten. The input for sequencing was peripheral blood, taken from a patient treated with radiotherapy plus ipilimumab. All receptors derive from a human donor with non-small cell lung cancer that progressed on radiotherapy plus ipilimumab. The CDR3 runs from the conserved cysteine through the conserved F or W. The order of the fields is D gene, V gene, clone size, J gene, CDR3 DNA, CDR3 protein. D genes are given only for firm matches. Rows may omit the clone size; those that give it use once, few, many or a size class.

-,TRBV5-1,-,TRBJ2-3,TGCGCCAGCAGCTTGGACCCTCGGGGATCCCAGTATTTT,CASSLDPRGSQYF
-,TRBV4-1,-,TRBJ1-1,TGCGCCAGCAGCCAAGCCGGCGGTCTCCCCATCTTT,CASSQAGGLPIF
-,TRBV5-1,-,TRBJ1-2,TGCGCCAGCAGGAAGGCAGGGGATGGCTACACCTTC,CASRKAGDGYTF
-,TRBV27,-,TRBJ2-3,TGTGCCAGCAGTACCTCTCCCACAGATACGCAGTATTTT,CASSTSPTDTQYF
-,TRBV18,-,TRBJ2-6,TGTGCCAGCTCACCACAACCCTCTGGGGCCAACGTCCTGACTTTC,CASSPQPSGANVLTF
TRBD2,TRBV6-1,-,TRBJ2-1,TGTGCCAGCATTGGACTAGCGGGAGATCGGAATGAGCAGTTCTTC,CASIGLAGDRNEQFF
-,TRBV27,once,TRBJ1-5,TGTGCCAGCAGTCCTTATCAGCCCCAGCATTTT,CASSPYQPQHF
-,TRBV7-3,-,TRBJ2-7,TGTGCCAGCAGCCTGGGTCGGGCGGACGAGCAGTACTTC,CASSLGRADEQYF
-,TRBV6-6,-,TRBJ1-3,TGTGCCAGCAGCAACGGTGGCTCTGGAAACACCATATATTTT,CASSNGGSGNTIYF
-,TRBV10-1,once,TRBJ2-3,TGCGCCAGCAGTGAGTCAACGGGTGGTACGCAGTATTTT,CASSESTGGTQYF
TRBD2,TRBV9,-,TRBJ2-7,TGTGCCAGCAGCGTACTGCCTAGCGGATATTACGAGCAGTACTTC,CASSVLPSGYYEQYF
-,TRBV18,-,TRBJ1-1,TGTGCCAGCTCACCAATGTACACTGAAGCTTTCTTT,CASSPMYTEAFF
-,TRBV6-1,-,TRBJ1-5,TGTGCCAGCAGTGAGGCGACTAGCAATCAGCCCCAGCATTTT,CASSEATSNQPQHF
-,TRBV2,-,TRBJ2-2,TGTGCCAGCAGTGACACAGGACGGGGAAACACCGGGGAGCTGTTTTTT,CASSDTGRGNTGELFF
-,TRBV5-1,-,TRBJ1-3,TGCGCCAGCAGCTTGGCCCCCCAGGGAGGTGGTGGAAACACCATATATTTT,CASSLAPQGGGGNTIYF
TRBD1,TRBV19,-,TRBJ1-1,TGTGCCAGTACTCCGACAGGGGTAGCTGAAGCTTTCTTT,CASTPTGVAEAFF
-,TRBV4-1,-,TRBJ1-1,TGCGCCAGCAGCCGAGAGACAGCCATGAACACTGAAGCTTTCTTT,CASSRETAMNTEAFF
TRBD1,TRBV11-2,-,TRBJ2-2,TGTGCCAGCAGCTTGGGGGACAGTGCCCGGCACACCGGGGAGCTGTTTTTT,CASSLGDSARHTGELFF
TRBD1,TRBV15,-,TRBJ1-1,TGTGCCACCAGCAGAGCTCGGACAGGGCCTAGGGAAGCTTTCTTT,CATSRARTGPREAFF